This TCR beta chain was sequenced in a study of beta chain features in type 1 diabetes. This CDR3 contains 13 residues. With 2 bases removed from V and 3 bases from J, the gap between germline ends came to 6 bases. CDR1 is SGHTA and CDR2 is FQGNSA in the germline V gene. The isolated RNA, all of it, was reverse transcribed, so expressed TCRB transcripts were what got sequenced. Sequencing used immunoSEQ multiplex PCR; TCRdb keeps in-frame clones, though not all of them. The table shows about 250,000 clones, with roughly 15% occurring only once. The specimen sequenced was naive CD4+ T cells from blood. V and J are TRBV7-2 and TRBJ2-3; TRBD1 might be the D (5 bases). The receptor was derived from a woman in her thirties or forties in good health. CDR3 protein: CASSLRQTDTQYF. CDR3 bases: TGTGCCAGCAGCTTACGACAGACAGATACGCAGTATTTT. The full variable domain, rest sourced from reference TRBV7-2 and TRBJ2-3, is GAGVSQSPSNKVTEKGKDVELRCDPISGHTALYWYRQSLGQGLEFLIYFQGNSAPDKSGLPSDRFSAERTGGSVSTLTIQRTQQEDSAVYLCASSLRQTDTQYFGPGTRLTVL.